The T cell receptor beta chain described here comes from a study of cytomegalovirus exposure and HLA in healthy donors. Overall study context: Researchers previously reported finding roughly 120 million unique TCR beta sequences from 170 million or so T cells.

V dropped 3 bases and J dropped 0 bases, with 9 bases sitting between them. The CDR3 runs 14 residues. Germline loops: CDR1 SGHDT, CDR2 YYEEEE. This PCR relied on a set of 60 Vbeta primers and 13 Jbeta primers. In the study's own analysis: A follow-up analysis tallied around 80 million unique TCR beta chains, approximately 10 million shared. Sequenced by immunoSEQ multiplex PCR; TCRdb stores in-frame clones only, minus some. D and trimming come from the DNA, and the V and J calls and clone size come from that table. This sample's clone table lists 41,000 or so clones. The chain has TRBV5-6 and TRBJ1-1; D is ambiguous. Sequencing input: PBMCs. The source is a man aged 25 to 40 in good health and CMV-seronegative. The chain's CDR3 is CASSSTRMNTEAFF. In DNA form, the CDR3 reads TGTGCCAGCAGCTCGACACGAATGAACACTGAAGCTTTCTTT.